The next 21 T cell receptor beta chains were all read from a single sample in a study of radiation and T cells in renal cell carcinoma. As for time point: blood 4 weeks post-SBRT, at nephrectomy. Specified treatment: 15 Gy SBRT to primary tumor, nephrectomy 4 weeks later. Clones were sequenced by immunoSEQ multiplex PCR, and TCRdb holds only the in-frame ones, with some missing. This sample carries around 170,000 clones, 88% of them seen once, and the ten largest clones take around 10%. The input for sequencing was blood, taken from a patient whose treatment included radiotherapy and nephrectomy. The receptors derive from a woman between 50 and 59 years old with renal cell carcinoma.

The chain recombines TRBV7-3 with TRBJ1-1; possibly TRBD1 for D (6 bases). The CDR3 sequence is 15 residues long. V lost 2 bases and J lost 2, with 12 bases in between. CDR1 is SGHTA and CDR2 is FQGTGA in the germline V gene. The CDR3 bases are TGTGCCAGCAGCTTATCCTACAGGGACAACACTGAAGCTTTCTTT. Amino acids: CASSLSYRDNTEAFF.

This rearrangement joins TRBV11-2 to TRBJ1-2; D is unresolved. The CDR3 totals 14 residues. CDR1 and CDR2 from the germline V gene are SGHAT and FQNNGV. V lost 7 bases, J lost 7 bases, and 19 bases lay in between. The CDR3, as DNA: TGTGCCAGCAAGCCTGTAACAGATATATTTGGCTACACCTTC. Its protein product is CASKPVTDIFGYTF.

This chain uses TRBV6-5 with TRBJ1-2; a weak D match, TRBD1 (6 bases). The germline gives CDR1 MNHEY, CDR2 SVGAGI. The CDR3 extends over 12 amino acids. V was shortened by 6 bases and J by 6 bases, with 11 bases between the two germline ends. Here the CDR3 reads CASRSRTDGYTF. In DNA form, the CDR3 reads TGTGCCAGCAGATCGCGGACAGATGGCTACACCTTC.

V usage is TRBV10-3 and J usage is TRBJ1-1; the D gene is possibly TRBD1 (5 bases). This CDR3 has 18 residues. Germline V gene lookup returns CDR1 ENHRY and CDR2 SYGVKD. V lost 6 bases to trimming and J lost 0 bases, with 23 bases between them. DNA for the CDR3: TGTGCCATCAGGGATCTTAGTGGGACCGAGGGGCTGAACACTGAAGCTTTCTTT. This gives the protein CAIRDLSGTEGLNTEAFF.

The chain couples TRBV9 to TRBJ1-1, with 7 positions matching TRBD1. Germline trimming cut 0 bases from V and 1 base from J; bases unmatched to any gene: 3. Germline CDR1 reads SGDLS; CDR2 reads YYNGEE. This CDR3 has 15 amino acids. CDR3 DNA sequence: TGTGCCAGCAGCGTAGAAGACAGGGCGAACACTGAAGCTTTCTTT. Translation gives CASSVEDRANTEAFF.

The chain combines TRBV29-1 with TRBJ1-2; D possibly corresponds to TRBD1 (6 bases). Germline-derived CDR1 and CDR2 are SQVTM and ANQGSEA. The CDR3 totals 14 residues. V shed 7 bases and J shed 5 bases, with 20 bases lying between them. The CDR3 DNA reads as TGCAGCGGGGACAAGCCCGGGACCACTTATGGCTACACCTTC. Translated, it gives CSGDKPGTTYGYTF. Variable domain in full (rest from reference TRBV29-1 and TRBJ1-2): SAVISQKPSRDICQRGTSLTIQCQVDSQVTMMFWYRQQPGQSLTLIATANQGSEATYESGFVIDKFPISRPNLTFSTLTVSNMSPEDSSIYLCSGDKPGTTYGYTFGSGTRLTVV.

This clone was seen once. The gene calls are TRBV7-2 and TRBJ1-5; no reliable D call. Trimming stripped 1 base from V and 7 bases from J, with 8 bases between. The CDR3 is 13 residues long. CDR1 is SGHTA and CDR2 is FQGNSA in the germline V gene. CDR3 in DNA: TGTGCCAGCAGCTTAGGGATCAACCAGCCCCAGCATTTT. Its protein is CASSLGINQPQHF.

The chain carries TRBV7-9 and TRBJ2-2, with D possibly being TRBD2 (5 bases). The CDR3 is 16 amino acids. Germline V gene data show CDR1 as SEHNR and CDR2 as FQNEAQ (reference sequence). V lost 5 bases, J lost 0 bases, and 13 bases lay in between. The CDR3 DNA reads TGTGCCAGCAGCACGCCGGACGGGGCGAACACCGGGGAGCTGTTTTTT. Protein: CASSTPDGANTGELFF.

The V and J genes are TRBV5-6 and TRBJ2-1, with TRBD1 as a possible D gene (5 bases). The V end was cut by 0 bases, the J end by 3 bases, with 16 bases between. CDR1 is SGHDT, CDR2 YYEEEE, per germline. The CDR3 covers 17 residues. CDR3 sequence (DNA): TGTGCCAGCAGCTTGGTTCGTTTCAGTGACAGCTACAATGAGCAGTTCTTC. Translation: CASSLVRFSDSYNEQFF.

J is TRBJ1-2 and V is TRBV9, with TRBD1 matching 8 bases. The CDR3 is made up of 14 amino acids. Germline assignment: CDR1 SGDLS and CDR2 YYNGEE. The ends lost 5 bases at V and 7 bases at J; junction bases unmatched: 10. Here the CDR3 reads CASRRAGGASGYTF. CDR3 coding DNA: TGTGCCAGCAGGAGGGCAGGGGGCGCTTCTGGCTACACCTTC.

This chain links TRBV7-9 with TRBJ1-4; D remains unclear. With 1 base removed from V and 8 bases from J, the gap between germline ends came to 8 bases. The CDR3 is 13 residues long. CDR1 is SEHNR, CDR2 FQNEAQ, per germline (reference sequence). The CDR3: CASSLGSAEKLFF. The CDR3 bases are TGTGCCAGCAGCTTAGGATCGGCGGAAAAACTGTTTTTT.

This clone was seen more than once but under ten times. This chain connects TRBV19 to TRBJ1-1, with unresolved D. Germline CDR1 is LNHDA and CDR2 is SQIVND (reference sequence). This CDR3 has 13 amino acids. V shed 6 bases and J shed 4 bases, with 12 bases lying between them. CDR3 DNA: TGTGCCAGTAGCGAGCTGTGGGGCACTGAAGCTTTCTTT. It translates to CASSELWGTEAFF.

The gene calls are TRBV20-1 and TRBJ1-1, with 7 bases matching TRBD1. The V segment lost 6 bases and the J segment 8 bases; nucleotides outside the gene matches: 6. Germline assignment: CDR1 DFQATT and CDR2 SNEGSKA (reference sequence). CDR3 size: 11 residues. The CDR3 here is CSAGQAHEAFF. CDR3 nucleotide sequence: TGCAGTGCCGGACAGGCCCACGAAGCTTTCTTT.

The J gene is TRBJ1-6, the V gene TRBV10-3, with 7 positions matching TRBD1. The CDR3 extends over 16 amino acids. Germline V gene data show CDR1 as ENHRY and CDR2 as SYGVKD. Unmatched junction bases numbered 6, after V lost 2 bases and J lost 5 bases. The CDR3 sequence: CAISETQTGNNSPLHF. The CDR3 DNA sequence: TGTGCCATCAGTGAGACCCAGACAGGGAATAATTCACCCCTCCACTTT.

This clone was observed a single time. This chain uses TRBV4-2 with TRBJ2-5; D may match TRBD1 or TRBD2 (5 bases each). Trimming took off 3 bases at V and 5 bases at J, with 19 bases between the two ends. This CDR3 is 16 amino acids long. Germline V gives CDR1 LGHNA, CDR2 YNFKEQ. CDR3 DNA: TGTGCCAGCAGCCAGATCTCCGGGACGCCAGAGGAGACCCAGTACTTC. Protein: CASSQISGTPEETQYF.

The rearrangement links TRBV4-3 to TRBJ1-2; 8 nucleotides match TRBD1. This CDR3 comprises 15 residues. CDR1 and CDR2 (germline): LGHNA, YSLEER. The junction had 8 bases not matched to a gene; V was cut back by 0 bases and J by 8 bases. The CDR3 sequence is CASSQELQGAGGYTF. CDR3 in DNA: TGCGCCAGCAGCCAAGAATTGCAGGGGGCTGGAGGCTACACCTTC.

The chain recombines TRBV2 with TRBJ2-3; D is unclear. The germline V gene encodes CDR1 SNHLY and CDR2 FYNNEI. The CDR3 contains 15 residues. Trimming stripped 3 bases from V and 4 bases from J, with 14 bases between. The CDR3 nucleotides are TGTGCCAGCAGTGATGAGGCAATCGGCCCAGATACGCAGTATTTT. Translated: CASSDEAIGPDTQYF. Combining the CDR3 with reference TRBV2 and TRBJ2-3 gives the whole variable domain EPEVTQTPSHQVTQMGQEVILRCVPISNHLYFYWYRQILGQKVEFLVSFYNNEISEKSEIFDDQFSVERPDGSNFTLKIRSTKLEDSAMYFCASSDEAIGPDTQYFGPGTRLTVL.

This clone was detected once. The gene calls are TRBV2 and TRBJ1-1; 8 bases line up with TRBD1. The CDR3 contains 14 residues. Germline values: CDR1 SNHLY, CDR2 FYNNEI. Germline trimming cut 6 bases from V and 4 bases from J; bases unmatched to any gene: 7. The CDR3 spells CASRKEQGGTEAFF. For the CDR3, the DNA is TGTGCCAGCAGGAAAGAACAGGGGGGCACTGAAGCTTTCTTT.

The V gene is TRBV10-3, the J gene TRBJ2-1; D is ambiguous. CDR3 length: 11 amino acids. The V end was cut by 7 bases, the J end by 6 bases, with 7 bases between. The germline V gene encodes CDR1 ENHRY and CDR2 SYGVKD. CDR3 sequence: CAITIGNEQFF. Here the CDR3 DNA reads TGTGCCATCACCATAGGCAATGAGCAGTTCTTC.

The chain is built from TRBV7-3 and TRBJ2-1, with 15 bases identical to TRBD2. V gave up 5 bases and J gave up 9 bases; unmatched junction bases: 14. This CDR3 has 18 residues. Germline CDR1 and CDR2: SGHTA and FQGTGA. CDR3: CASSPGLAGGVSASEQFF. CDR3 nucleotide sequence: TGTGCCAGCAGCCCCGGACTAGCGGGGGGGGTGTCGGCATCTGAGCAGTTCTTC.

The chain has TRBV11-2 and TRBJ2-3; TRBD2 is a possible D gene (7 bases). Germline-derived CDR1 and CDR2 are SGHAT and FQNNGV. The CDR3 covers 15 residues. V shed 1 base and J shed 2 bases, with 10 bases lying between them. CDR3 bases: TGTGCCAGCAGCTTAGGGGGGGGCCACACAGATACGCAGTATTTT. Its translation: CASSLGGGHTDTQYF.